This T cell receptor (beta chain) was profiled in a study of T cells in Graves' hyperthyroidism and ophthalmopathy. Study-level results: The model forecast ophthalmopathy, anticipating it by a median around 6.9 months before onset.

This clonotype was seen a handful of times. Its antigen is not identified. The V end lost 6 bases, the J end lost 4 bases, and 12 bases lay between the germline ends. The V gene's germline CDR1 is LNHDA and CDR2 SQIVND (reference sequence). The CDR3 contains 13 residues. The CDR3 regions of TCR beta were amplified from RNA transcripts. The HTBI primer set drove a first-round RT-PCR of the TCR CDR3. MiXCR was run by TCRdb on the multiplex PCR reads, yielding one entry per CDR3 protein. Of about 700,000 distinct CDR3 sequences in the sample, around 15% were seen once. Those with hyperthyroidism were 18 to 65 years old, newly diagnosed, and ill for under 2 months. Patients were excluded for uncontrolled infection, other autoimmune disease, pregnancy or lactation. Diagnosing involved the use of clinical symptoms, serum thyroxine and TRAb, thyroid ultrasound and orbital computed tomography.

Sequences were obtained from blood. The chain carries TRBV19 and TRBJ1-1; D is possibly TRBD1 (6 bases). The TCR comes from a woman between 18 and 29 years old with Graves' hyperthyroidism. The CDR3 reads CASSAQGPTEAFF. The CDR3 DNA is TGTGCCAGTAGCGCTCAGGGGCCCACTGAAGCTTTCTTT.